The present entry profiles one T cell receptor beta chain with its context. The sample originates from a study of blood T cell repertoires in COVID-19. Study information: Specimens from acute and convalescent COVID-19 originated in the United States, Italy and Spain. Nucleic acid was either cDNA or gDNA, and it came from T cells, B-cell-depleted T cells, or PBMCs.

Germline V CDR1 and CDR2: SGHTA, FQGNSA. The CDR3 sequence is 15 residues long. V lost 0 bases to trimming and J lost 2 bases; unmatched junction nucleotides: 4. In the study's own analysis: Reference gene primer amplification gave estimated nucleated cell counts. TCRdb's table, derived via immunoSEQ multiplex PCR, lists solely in-frame clones and lacks some. V and J calls and clone size come straight from that table; D and trimming were deduced from the DNA. This table has under 70,000 clones, about 80% appearing once. The receptor was isolated from a human donor in a cohort sampled during active COVID-19. Sequenced input: peripheral blood. This sequence joins TRBV7-2 and TRBJ2-7, with TRBD2 matching 7 bases. The CDR3 coding sequence is TGTGCCAGCAGCTTAGCGCCTAGCGGAACCTACGAGCAGTACTTC. Amino acids: CASSLAPSGTYEQYF.